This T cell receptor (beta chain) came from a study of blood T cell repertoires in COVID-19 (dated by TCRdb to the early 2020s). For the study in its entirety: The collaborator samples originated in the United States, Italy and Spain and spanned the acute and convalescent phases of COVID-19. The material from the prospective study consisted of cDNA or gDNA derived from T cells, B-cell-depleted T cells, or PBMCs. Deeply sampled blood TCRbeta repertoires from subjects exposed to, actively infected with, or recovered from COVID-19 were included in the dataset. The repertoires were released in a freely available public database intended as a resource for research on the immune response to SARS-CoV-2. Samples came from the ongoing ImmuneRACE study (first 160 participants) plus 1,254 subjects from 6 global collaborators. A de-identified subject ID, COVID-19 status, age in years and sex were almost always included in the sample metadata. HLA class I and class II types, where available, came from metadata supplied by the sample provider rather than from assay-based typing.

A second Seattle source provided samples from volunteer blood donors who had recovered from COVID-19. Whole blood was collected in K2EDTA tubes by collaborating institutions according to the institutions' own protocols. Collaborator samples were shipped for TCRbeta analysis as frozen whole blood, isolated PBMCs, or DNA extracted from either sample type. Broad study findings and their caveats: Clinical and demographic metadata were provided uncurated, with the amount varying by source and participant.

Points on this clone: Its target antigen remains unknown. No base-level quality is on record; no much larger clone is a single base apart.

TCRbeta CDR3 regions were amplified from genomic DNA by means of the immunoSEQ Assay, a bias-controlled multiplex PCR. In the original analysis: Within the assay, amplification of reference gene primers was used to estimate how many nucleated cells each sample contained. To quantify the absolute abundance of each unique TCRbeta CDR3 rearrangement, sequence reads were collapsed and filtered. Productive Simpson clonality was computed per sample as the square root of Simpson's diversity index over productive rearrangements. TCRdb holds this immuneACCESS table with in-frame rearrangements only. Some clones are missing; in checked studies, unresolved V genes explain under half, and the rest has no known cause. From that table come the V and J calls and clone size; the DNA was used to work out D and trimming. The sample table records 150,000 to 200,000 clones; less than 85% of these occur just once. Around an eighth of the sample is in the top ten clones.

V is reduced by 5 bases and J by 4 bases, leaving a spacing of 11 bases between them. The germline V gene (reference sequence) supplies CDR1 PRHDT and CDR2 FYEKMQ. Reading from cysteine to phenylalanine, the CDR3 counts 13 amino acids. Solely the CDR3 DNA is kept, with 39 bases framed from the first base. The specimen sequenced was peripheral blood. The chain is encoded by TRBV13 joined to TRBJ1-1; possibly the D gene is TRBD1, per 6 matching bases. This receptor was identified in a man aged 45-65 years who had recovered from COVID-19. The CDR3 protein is CASSPGQFTEAFF. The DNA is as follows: TGTGCCAGCAGCCCCGGACAGTTCACTGAAGCTTTCTTT.